Shown below are 16 T cell receptor beta chains from a single sample sequenced in a study of cytomegalovirus exposure and HLA in healthy donors. 13 Jbeta primers and 60 Vbeta primers were used for the PCR. TCRdb keeps only in-frame clones here, not all; method: immunoSEQ multiplex PCR. Of roughly 170,000 clones detected, over 60% appear once; the ten largest clones hold 0.7% to 0.8%. Sequencing used PBMCs. All receptors come from a female donor in good health and CMV-seronegative.

In this sample, this clone turned up a few times. DNA for the CDR3: TGTGCCAGCAGCTTAGTAGGGACAGGGGATGGCTACACCTTC. It codes for CASSLVGTGDGYTF. The V call is TRBV11-2, the J call TRBJ1-2; 10 bases match TRBD1. CDR3 length equals 14 residues. CDR1 is SGHAT and CDR2 is FQNNGV in the germline V gene. V was clipped by 1 base and J by 6 bases; unmatched bases: 2.

The chain combines TRBV7-2 with TRBJ1-1, with 8 bases that match TRBD1. V trimming: 2 bases; J trimming: 0 bases; junction bases outside the gene matches: 5. Germline CDR1 SGHTA, CDR2 FQGNSA. This CDR3 is 16 amino acids long. Here the CDR3 DNA reads TGTGCCAGCAGCTTATGGACAGGGCCGTTGAACACTGAAGCTTTCTTT. Amino acid sequence: CASSLWTGPLNTEAFF.

This chain links TRBV7-2 with TRBJ2-1, with 9 bases fitting TRBD2. The CDR3 length is 16 residues. The germline V gene encodes CDR1 SGHTA and CDR2 FQGNSA. V lost 7 bases to trimming and J lost 0 bases; unmatched junction nucleotides: 7. The CDR3 sequence: CASTQAGGRSYNEQFF. The CDR3 coding sequence is TGTGCCAGCACCCAAGCGGGAGGTCGCTCCTACAATGAGCAGTTCTTC.

This chain uses TRBV7-8 with TRBJ1-4; D is unclear. Germline V lookup: CDR1 SGHVS, CDR2 FQNEAQ. Trimming pared 1 base from V and 8 bases from J, leaving 8 bases between. The CDR3 consists of 13 residues. The CDR3 spells CASSLVPGEKLFF. For the CDR3, the DNA is TGTGCCAGCAGCTTAGTACCGGGGGAAAAACTGTTTTTT.

V and J are TRBV2 and TRBJ2-3; 10 nucleotides line up with TRBD1. This CDR3 is built from 16 residues. Germline V lookup: CDR1 SNHLY, CDR2 FYNNEI. V shed 4 bases and J 4 bases; nucleotides not matched to a gene: 8. The CDR3 DNA is TGTGCCAGCAGTGCGGGGACAGGGGATCAGTCAGATACGCAGTATTTT. Translation: CASSAGTGDQSDTQYF.

This clone was seen once. The junction and the germline gene differ at one end; a read error may be behind it. V gene TRBV29-1 combines with J gene TRBJ2-6; weak D call: TRBD1 (5 bases). Germline values: CDR1 SQVTM, CDR2 ANQGSEA. This CDR3 is 16 amino acids long. The CDR3 is CSVEGWGSSGANGLTF. Here the CDR3 DNA reads TGCAGCGTTGAAGGATGGGGTAGCTCTGGGGCCAACGGCCTGACTTTC.

The CDR3 coding sequence is TGCAGCGTCCTGGGGGACAGTTATGAAAAACTGTTTTTT. It translates to CSVLGDSYEKLFF. The J gene is TRBJ1-4, the V gene TRBV29-1, with 7 bases matching TRBD1. The J segment lost 6 bases and the V segment lost 6 bases, leaving 7 bases of the junction unmatched. CDR3 length: 13 amino acids. Germline V lookup: CDR1 SQVTM, CDR2 ANQGSEA. The full variable domain, its missing parts supplied by reference TRBV29-1 and TRBJ1-4, is SAVISQKPSRDICQRGTSLTIQCQVDSQVTMMFWYRQQPGQSLTLIATANQGSEATYESGFVIDKFPISRPNLTFSTLTVSNMSPEDSSIYLCSVLGDSYEKLFFGSGTQLSVL.

This clone was counted between two and nine times. The J gene is TRBJ2-7, the V gene TRBV6-5, with 7 bases lining up with TRBD2. With V trimmed by 8 bases and J by 0 bases, 10 bases remained unmatched. CDR3 length: 15 residues. Germline loops: CDR1 MNHEY, CDR2 SVGAGI. DNA of the CDR3: TGTGCCAGCCCCCCGGCTAGCGGCAACTCCTACGAGCAGTACTTC. The encoded protein is CASPPASGNSYEQYF.

The V and J genes are TRBV19 and TRBJ2-7; 8 bases are a match to TRBD1. The CDR3 covers 12 residues. Per germline, CDR1 LNHDA and CDR2 SQIVND (reference sequence). Losses at the gene ends were 8 bases for V and 3 bases for J; bases not matched to a gene: 3. As DNA, the CDR3 is TGTGCCAGTTCGGACAGGGACTACGAGCAGTACTTC. Protein: CASSDRDYEQYF.

V and J are TRBV30 and TRBJ2-7; unclear D gene. The V and J ends lost 1 base and 3 bases respectively, with 16 bases between them. The CDR3 extends over 15 amino acids. Germline V gives CDR1 GTSNPN, CDR2 SVGIG (reference sequence). The CDR3 DNA follows: TGTGCCTGGAGTGGGCTGGGTAGCAGCCGCTACGAGCAGTACTTC. Protein product: CAWSGLGSSRYEQYF.

The chain uses TRBV19 and TRBJ2-7, with a possible D match to TRBD1 (6 bases). Germline loops: CDR1 LNHDA, CDR2 SQIVND (reference sequence). V lost 1 base and J lost 9, with 16 bases in between. The CDR3 loop spans 14 amino acids. CDR3 nucleotides: TGTGCCAGTAGTATAGGGACAGCCCAAGCAGGGCAGTACTTC. Protein: CASSIGTAQAGQYF.

The table lists this clone with a few counts. This sequence joins TRBV18 and TRBJ1-2; no definite D call. V was pared by 3 bases and J by 0 bases, with 20 bases between. The CDR3 runs 18 residues. Germline-derived CDR1 and CDR2 are KGHSH and LQKENI. CDR3 residues: CASSPVAIRERSNYGYTF. The DNA for the CDR3 is TGTGCCAGCTCACCCGTTGCAATACGGGAACGTTCTAACTATGGCTACACCTTC.

The CDR3 bases are TGCGCCAGCAGTCGTACTAGCCAGTATGAGCAGTTCTTC. This translates into CASSRTSQYEQFF. The chain employs TRBV5-1 and TRBJ2-1; the D gene is possibly TRBD2 (6 bases). This CDR3 spans 13 amino acids. Trimming left V 5 bases short and J 8 bases short, with 14 bases between. Germline loops: CDR1 SGHRS, CDR2 YFSETQ.

This clone was observed a handful of times. This chain joins TRBV10-3 and TRBJ1-3; TRBD1 aligns across 8 bases. The CDR3 has 19 residues. V gave up 4 bases and J gave up 0 bases; unmatched junction bases: 14. Per germline, CDR1 ENHRY and CDR2 SYGVKD. The CDR3 spells CAISGTGIEKRGSGNTIYF. The CDR3 coding sequence is TGTGCCATCAGTGGGACAGGGATCGAGAAAAGGGGCTCTGGAAACACCATATATTTT.

The table lists this clone with a count of one. This sequence joins TRBV29-1 and TRBJ2-2, with TRBD1 identical over 10 bases. Germline V lookup: CDR1 SQVTM, CDR2 ANQGSEA. The junction had 7 bases not matched to a gene; V was cut back by 6 bases and J by 6 bases. The CDR3 is 14 residues long. The CDR3 sequence: CSVRGTGAPGELFF. The CDR3 nucleotides are TGCAGCGTCAGGGGGACAGGGGCCCCCGGGGAGCTGTTTTTT.

The chain employs TRBV11-1 and TRBJ1-1; tentative D call: TRBD1 (6 bases). From germline, CDR1 is SGHAT and CDR2 FQDESV (reference sequence). The V and J ends lost 9 bases and 1 base respectively, with 9 bases between them. There are 12 residues in the CDR3. The CDR3 protein is CASQGTNTEAFF. In DNA form, the CDR3 reads TGTGCCAGTCAGGGGACGAACACTGAAGCTTTCTTT.